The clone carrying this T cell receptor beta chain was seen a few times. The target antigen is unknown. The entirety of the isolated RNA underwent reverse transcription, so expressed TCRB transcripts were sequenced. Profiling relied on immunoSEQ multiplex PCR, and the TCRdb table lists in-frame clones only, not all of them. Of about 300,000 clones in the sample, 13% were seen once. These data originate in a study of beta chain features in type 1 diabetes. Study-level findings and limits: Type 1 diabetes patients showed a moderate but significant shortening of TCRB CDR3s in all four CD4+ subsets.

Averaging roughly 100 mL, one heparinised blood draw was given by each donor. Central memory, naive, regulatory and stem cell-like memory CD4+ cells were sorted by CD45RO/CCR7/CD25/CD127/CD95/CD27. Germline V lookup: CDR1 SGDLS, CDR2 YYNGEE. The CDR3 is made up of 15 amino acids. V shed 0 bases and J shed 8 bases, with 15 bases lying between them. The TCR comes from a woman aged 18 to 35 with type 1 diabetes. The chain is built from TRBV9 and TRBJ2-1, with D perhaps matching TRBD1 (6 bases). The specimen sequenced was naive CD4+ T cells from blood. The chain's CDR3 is CASSVAPQGRDEQFF. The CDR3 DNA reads TGTGCCAGCAGCGTAGCCCCACAGGGACGAGATGAGCAGTTCTTC.